A single sample is the source of the 10 T cell receptor beta chains below, sequenced in a study of blood T cell repertoires in COVID-19. Generated by immunoSEQ multiplex PCR, the TCRdb table keeps only in-frame clones and is missing some. Altogether about 110,000 clones are present, 88% being singletons, with the ten largest covering less than 4%. Sequencing was carried out using peripheral blood. These receptors were collected from a woman aged 50 to 60 with acute or convalescent COVID-19.

The V call is TRBV5-1, the J call TRBJ2-7; no clear D gene. From germline, CDR1 is SGHRS and CDR2 YFSETQ. Trimming pared 1 base from V and 0 bases from J, leaving 8 bases between. The CDR3 totals 14 residues. CDR3 in amino acids: CASSLNYNSYEQYF. CDR3 DNA sequence: TGCGCCAGCAGCTTGAACTACAACTCCTACGAGCAGTACTTC.

This clone was detected only a few times. The V and J genes are TRBV9 and TRBJ1-2; 9 nucleotides match TRBD1. V was pared by 5 bases and J by 2 bases, with 10 bases of the junction left unmatched. Germline V CDR1 and CDR2: SGDLS, YYNGEE. The CDR3 is 16 amino acids. The CDR3 coding sequence is TGTGCCAGCAGGACAGGGGGGCAGGGGAGAAACTATGGCTACACCTTC. The encoded protein is CASRTGGQGRNYGYTF. The whole variable domain, filled in from reference TRBV9 and TRBJ1-2, reads DSGVTQTPKHLITATGQRVTLRCSPRSGDLSVYWYQQSLDQGLQFLIQYYNGEERAKGNILERFSAQQFPDLHSELNLSSLELGDSALYFCASRTGGQGRNYGYTFGSGTRLTVV.

The J gene is TRBJ2-7, the V gene TRBV21-1; TRBD2, as called in the table, went unchecked against the DNA. TRBV21-1 is a recognized pseudogene. The length of the CDR3 is 15 residues. As DNA, the CDR3 is TGTGCCAGCAGCTACCCCGGGACTAGGAGGGAGGAGCAGTACTTC. As protein: CASSYPGTRREEQYF.

In this sample, this clone turned up a few times. The rearrangement links TRBV19 to TRBJ2-3; 11 bases fit TRBD2. V lost 0 bases, J lost 8 bases, and 10 bases stayed unmatched. Per the germline V gene, CDR1 is LNHDA and CDR2 is SQIVND (reference sequence). This CDR3 comprises 17 residues. CDR3 in amino acids: CASSIETSGSFSGTQYF. The CDR3 DNA reads TGTGCCAGTAGTATAGAAACTAGCGGGAGCTTTTCGGGTACGCAGTATTTT.

The J gene is TRBJ1-2, the V gene TRBV10-3; the D is unclear. The V end lost 0 bases, the J end lost 4 bases, and 12 bases lay between the germline ends. Germline V gene data show CDR1 as ENHRY and CDR2 as SYGVKD. CDR3 length equals 15 residues. CDR3: CAISESGSASYGYTF. CDR3 in DNA: TGTGCCATCAGTGAGTCGGGCAGTGCGAGCTATGGCTACACCTTC.

This sequence joins TRBV30 and TRBJ2-1; D is perhaps TRBD2 (7 bases). V was trimmed by 8 bases and J by 8 bases, leaving 28 bases between them. The CDR3 length is 16 residues. The germline CDR1 and CDR2 sequences are GTSNPN and SVGIG (reference sequence). The CDR3 loop is CAPLNRGGRGLHEQFF. CDR3 coding DNA: TGTGCCCCTCTAAATAGGGGGGGGCGGGGGTTGCATGAGCAGTTCTTC.

The chain recombines TRBV29-1 with TRBJ2-7, with D possibly TRBD2 on 5 matching bases. Germline V gene lookup returns CDR1 SQVTM and CDR2 ANQGSEA. This CDR3 contains 14 residues. V was shortened by 5 bases and J by 0 bases, with 14 bases between the two germline ends. CDR3 amino acids: CSVWGLGSSYEQYF. The DNA of the CDR3 is TGCAGCGTTTGGGGTCTAGGGAGCTCCTACGAGCAGTACTTC.

V usage is TRBV18 and J usage is TRBJ2-1; 12 bases agree with TRBD2. Germline V gene data show CDR1 as KGHSH and CDR2 as LQKENI. The CDR3 covers 16 residues. Trimming cost V 1 base and J 8 bases; bases outside gene matches: 6. The CDR3 nucleotides read TGTGCCAGCTCACCACGACTAGCGGGAGTTGGCGATGAGCAGTTCTTC. Translation: CASSPRLAGVGDEQFF.

The rearrangement joins TRBV2 to TRBJ1-4, with TRBD1 matching 9 bases. The V and J ends lost 6 bases and 7 bases, in that order; junction bases with no gene match: 9. CDR3 size: 15 residues. Germline CDR1 is SNHLY and CDR2 is FYNNEI. In nucleotides, the CDR3 is TGTGCCAGCAGCGACAGGGGGACCCAAGCTGAAAAACTGTTTTTT. Residues: CASSDRGTQAEKLFF.

The rearrangement joins TRBV27 to TRBJ2-7; TRBD2 matches at 8 bases. The CDR3 runs 16 residues. CDR1 is MNHEY and CDR2 is SMNVEV in the germline V gene (reference sequence). The V and J ends lost 4 bases and 0 bases, in that order; junction bases with no gene match: 8. This CDR3 reads CASSYRTSHSSYEQYF. The CDR3 DNA reads TGTGCCAGCAGTTACCGGACTAGCCATAGCTCCTACGAGCAGTACTTC.